Below, one T cell receptor beta chain is given with its context. Original processing notes: The authors estimated nucleated cell counts from reference gene primer amplification. Method: immunoSEQ multiplex PCR; TCRdb's copy keeps in-frame clones and lacks some. V and J calls plus clone size are reproduced from that table; the DNA served to infer D and trimming. The sample consists of under 40,000 clones, 90% of them appearing once. There are 14 residues in the CDR3. V was pared by 4 bases and J by 0 bases, with 2 bases of the junction left unmatched. The germline V gene has CDR1 SNHLY and CDR2 FYNNEI. These data originate in a study of blood T cell repertoires in COVID-19. Whole-study context: Acute-phase and convalescent COVID-19 samples originated in the United States, Italy and Spain. T cells, B-cell-depleted T cells, or PBMCs provided the cDNA or gDNA that served as material.

This chain uses TRBV2 with TRBJ1-1; 7 bases agree with TRBD1. The TCR sequence derives from a man in his fifties or sixties with active COVID-19. Input material: peripheral blood. The CDR3 spells CASSAQGLNTEAFF. The DNA for the CDR3 is TGTGCCAGCAGTGCACAGGGGCTGAACACTGAAGCTTTCTTT.